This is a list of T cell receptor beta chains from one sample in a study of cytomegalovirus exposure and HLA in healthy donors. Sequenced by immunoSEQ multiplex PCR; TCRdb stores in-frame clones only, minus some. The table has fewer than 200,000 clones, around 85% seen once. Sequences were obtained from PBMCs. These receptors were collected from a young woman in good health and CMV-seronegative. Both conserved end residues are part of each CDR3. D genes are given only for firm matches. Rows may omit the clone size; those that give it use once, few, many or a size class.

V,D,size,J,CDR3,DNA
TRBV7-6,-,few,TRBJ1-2,CASSLGAGAYGYTF,TGTGCCAGCAGCTTAGGGGCAGGTGCCTATGGCTACACCTTC
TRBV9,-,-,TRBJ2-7,CASSVADSTYEQYF,TGTGCCAGCAGCGTAGCGGACAGCACCTACGAGCAGTACTTC
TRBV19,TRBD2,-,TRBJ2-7,CASSPGGSYEQYF,TGTGCCAGTAGTCCGGGAGGGTCCTACGAGCAGTACTTC
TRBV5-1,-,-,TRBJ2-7,CASSFLDSHYEQYF,TGCGCCAGCAGCTTCTTGGACAGCCACTACGAGCAGTACTTC
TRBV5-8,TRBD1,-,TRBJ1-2,CASRRTGVHGYTF,TGTGCCAGCAGGAGGACAGGGGTGCATGGCTACACCTTC
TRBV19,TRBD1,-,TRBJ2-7,CASSFRQGINYEQYF,TGTGCCAGTAGTTTTCGACAGGGGATTAACTACGAGCAGTACTTC
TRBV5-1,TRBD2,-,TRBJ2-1,CASSRTSGAGGAGNEQFF,TGCGCCAGCAGCCGGACTAGCGGGGCGGGCGGGGCGGGGAATGAGCAGTTCTTC
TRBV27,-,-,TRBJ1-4,CASRKSGAANEKLFF,TGTGCCAGCAGAAAATCAGGGGCCGCTAATGAAAAACTGTTTTTT
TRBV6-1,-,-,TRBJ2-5,CASRRQGSLDF,TGTGCCAGCAGGAGACAAGGCTCCCTGGACTTC
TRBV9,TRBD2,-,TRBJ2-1,CASSEGGSYNEQFF,TGTGCCAGCAGCGAGGGCGGGAGCTACAATGAGCAGTTCTTC
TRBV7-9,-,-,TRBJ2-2,CASSLAFGEAPNTGELFF,TGTGCCAGCAGCTTAGCTTTCGGAGAAGCCCCGAACACCGGGGAGCTGTTTTTT
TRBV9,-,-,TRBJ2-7,CASSVGTALYEQYF,TGTGCCAGCAGCGTAGGGACAGCACTCTACGAGCAGTACTTC
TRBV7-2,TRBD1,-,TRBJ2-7,CASSLTGGSSVLEYF,TGTGCCAGCAGCTTAACAGGGGGGTCCTCTGTTTTGGAGTACTTC
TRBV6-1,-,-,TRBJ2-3,CASSDPGQSTDTQYF,TGTGCCAGCAGTGATCCCGGACAGAGCACAGATACGCAGTATTTT
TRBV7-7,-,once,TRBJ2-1,CASSPGGGRTYNEQFF,TGTGCCAGCAGCCCCGGGGGCGGGAGAACCTACAATGAGCAGTTCTTC
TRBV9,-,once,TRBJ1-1,CASSVRQDLEAFF,TGTGCCAGCAGCGTGCGACAGGACCTTGAAGCTTTCTTT
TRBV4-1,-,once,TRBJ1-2,CVSSQVQGLPFTF,TGCGTCAGCAGCCAGGTACAGGGCCTGCCCTTCACCTTC
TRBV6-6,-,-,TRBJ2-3,CASSLTTADTQYF,TGTGCCAGCAGCCTAACGACAGCAGATACGCAGTATTTT
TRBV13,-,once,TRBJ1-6,CASSSDTGSGSYNSPLHF,TGTGCCAGCAGCTCCGATACGGGGTCGGGCTCCTATAATTCACCCCTCCACTTT
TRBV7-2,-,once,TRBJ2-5,CASSPRETQYF,TGTGCCAGCAGCCCCAGAGAGACCCAGTACTTC
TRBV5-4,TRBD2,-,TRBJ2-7,CASSFSGPYEQYF,TGTGCCAGCAGCTTTAGCGGGCCCTACGAGCAGTACTTC
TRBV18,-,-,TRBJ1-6,CASSPVDISVGSPLHF,TGTGCCAGCTCACCAGTGGACATTTCGGTGGGCTCACCCCTCCACTTT
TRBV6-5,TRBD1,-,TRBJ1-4,CASRQQGAIGKLFF,TGTGCCAGCAGGCAACAGGGGGCAATCGGAAAACTGTTTTTT
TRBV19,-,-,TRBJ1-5,CASSPPAGWSNQPQHF,TGTGCCAGTAGCCCACCGGCGGGCTGGAGCAATCAGCCCCAGCATTTT
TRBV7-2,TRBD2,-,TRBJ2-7,CASSLTSGRREQYF,TGTGCCAGCAGCTTAACTAGCGGCCGAAGGGAGCAGTACTTC
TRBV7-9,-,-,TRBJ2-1,CASSLRELNNEQFF,TGTGCCAGCAGCTTAAGGGAGCTCAACAATGAGCAGTTCTTC
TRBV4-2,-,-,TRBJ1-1,CASSLGAITEAFF,TGTGCCAGCAGCCTAGGGGCTATCACTGAAGCTTTCTTT
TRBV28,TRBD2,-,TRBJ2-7,CASRSRSGAGANYEQYF,TGTGCCAGCAGATCCCGATCCGGGGCGGGAGCGAACTACGAGCAGTACTTC
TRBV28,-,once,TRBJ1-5,CASSLGRGVGQPQHF,TGTGCCAGCAGTTTAGGTCGGGGGGTGGGTCAGCCCCAGCATTTT
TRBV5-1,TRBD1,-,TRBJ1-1,CASSGRDREVTEAFF,TGCGCCAGCAGCGGACGGGACAGGGAAGTCACTGAAGCTTTCTTT
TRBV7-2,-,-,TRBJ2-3,CASSLNSRTDTQYF,TGTGCCAGCAGCTTAAACAGCCGCACAGATACGCAGTATTTT
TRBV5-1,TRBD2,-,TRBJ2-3,CASSWGLAEDTQYF,TGCGCCAGCAGCTGGGGACTAGCGGAGGATACGCAGTATTTT
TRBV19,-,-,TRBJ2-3,CASTLSDTQYF,TGTGCCAGTACCTTATCAGATACGCAGTATTTT
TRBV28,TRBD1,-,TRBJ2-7,CASSSRTGVLEQYF,TGTGCCAGCAGTTCCCGGACAGGGGTTCTCGAGCAGTACTTC
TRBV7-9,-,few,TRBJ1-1,CASSLGAMGTEAFF,TGTGCCAGCAGCTTAGGGGCAATGGGTACTGAAGCTTTCTTT
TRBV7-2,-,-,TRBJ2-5,CASSSRQAQETQYF,TGTGCCAGCAGCTCCCGACAGGCACAAGAGACCCAGTACTTC
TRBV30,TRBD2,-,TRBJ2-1,CAWSVAAGANEQFF,TGTGCCTGGAGTGTCGCAGCGGGAGCCAATGAGCAGTTCTTC
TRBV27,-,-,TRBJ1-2,CASGGGLTHGYTF,TGTGCCAGCGGGGGGGGCCTTACACATGGCTACACCTTC
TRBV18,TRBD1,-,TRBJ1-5,CASSPDRVGQPQHF,TGTGCCAGCTCACCGGACAGGGTAGGCCAGCCCCAGCATTTT
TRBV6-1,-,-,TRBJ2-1,CASSVSQGRAYNEQFF,TGTGCCAGCAGTGTTTCTCAGGGGCGGGCCTACAATGAGCAGTTCTTC
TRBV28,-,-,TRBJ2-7,CASSDPRGDRLYEQYF,TGTGCCAGCAGTGACCCTAGGGGGGACAGATTGTACGAGCAGTACTTC
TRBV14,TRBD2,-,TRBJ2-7,CASSLLLAGGYEQYF,TGTGCCAGCAGCCTCCTACTAGCGGGAGGTTACGAGCAGTACTTC
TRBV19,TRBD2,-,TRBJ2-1,CASSPQGLAGNKANEQFF,TGTGCCAGTAGTCCCCAGGGACTAGCGGGAAACAAAGCAAATGAGCAGTTCTTC
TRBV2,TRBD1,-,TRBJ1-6,CASSNQGAYNSPLHF,TGTGCCAGCAGCAACCAGGGGGCCTATAATTCACCCCTCCACTTT
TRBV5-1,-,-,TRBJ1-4,CASKSGRPREKLFF,TGCGCCAGCAAGTCGGGTCGCCCCCGAGAAAAACTGTTTTTT
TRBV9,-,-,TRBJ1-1,CATTWIDRFGTEAFF,TGTGCCACCACTTGGATTGACAGGTTTGGAACTGAAGCTTTCTTT
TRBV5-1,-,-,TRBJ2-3,CASSSTPLASDTQYF,TGCGCCAGCAGCTCGACTCCATTGGCTTCAGATACGCAGTATTTT
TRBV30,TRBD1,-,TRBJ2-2,CAWKVTGRTGELFF,TGTGCCTGGAAAGTGACAGGGCGCACCGGGGAGCTGTTTTTT
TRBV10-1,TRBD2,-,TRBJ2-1,CASGTSGMGTYNEQFF,TGCGCCAGCGGGACTAGCGGGATGGGGACCTACAATGAGCAGTTCTTC
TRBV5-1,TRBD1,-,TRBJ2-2,CASSWKTGYNTGELFF,TGCGCCAGCAGCTGGAAGACAGGGTACAACACCGGGGAGCTGTTTTTT
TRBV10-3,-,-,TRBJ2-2,CAITDTGELFF,TGTGCCATCACAGACACCGGGGAGCTGTTTTTT
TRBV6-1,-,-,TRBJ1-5,CASSDGGTQPQHF,TGTGCCAGCAGTGATGGAGGGACTCAGCCCCAGCATTTT
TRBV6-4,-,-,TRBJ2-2,CASSEGAPRNTGELFF,TGTGCCAGCAGTGAGGGGGCACCCAGGAACACCGGGGAGCTGTTTTTT
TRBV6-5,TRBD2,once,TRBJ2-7,CASRSGTSGGYEQYF,TGTGCCAGCAGATCCGGGACTAGCGGGGGGTACGAGCAGTACTTC
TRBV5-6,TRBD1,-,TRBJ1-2,CASTPVGTGSYGYTF,TGTGCCAGCACCCCGGTGGGGACAGGCTCCTATGGCTACACCTTC